Sequencing of this TCR beta chain was carried out in a study of cytomegalovirus exposure and HLA in healthy donors. Broader study findings: Among TCR beta chains, those listed as cytomegalovirus-associated numbered under 200.

A word on this clone: What it binds is not known.

The germline gives CDR1 PRHDT, CDR2 FYEKMQ (reference sequence). V lost 5 bases to trimming and J lost 1 base; unmatched junction nucleotides: 8. The CDR3 runs 15 residues. The PCR ran on 60 Vbeta and 13 Jbeta primers. The repertoire was sequenced with immunoSEQ multiplex PCR; TCRdb's copy has only in-frame clones and lacks some. The sample includes 110,000 to 150,000 clones, approximately 83% seen only once; the top ten take more than 4%. This receptor was obtained from a middle-aged man in good health and CMV-seropositive. The chain has TRBV13 and TRBJ2-7; 7 bases map to TRBD2. The sequenced sample was PBMCs. The DNA of the CDR3 is TGTGCCAGCAGCCACCTCTGGGAGGGGTCCTACGAGCAGTACTTC. As protein: CASSHLWEGSYEQYF.